The clone carrying this T cell receptor (beta chain) was recorded a few times. The antigen is unknown. This specimen belongs to a study of blood T cells in healthy people across ages. Study results and limitations: Naive T cell percentage showed a strong correlation with TCR beta diversity.

For the second PCR, which ran for about 7 to 11 cycles, a sample-barcoded 5' primer and a J-beta primer mix were used. Tags on each cDNA molecule came from a template-switch adaptor with 12 random nucleotides. One entry per CDR3 protein results from TCRdb running MiXCR on the 5' RACE reads. The data show approximately 900,000 distinct CDR3 sequences, roughly 28% seen once. This CDR3 has 16 amino acids. Germline assignment: CDR1 DFQATT and CDR2 SNEGSKA (reference sequence). V lost 5 bases and J lost 13; bases outside the gene matches: 15. This same sample was also part of a study on T cells of mothers and their children. Per that study: An overlap that was slightly higher, though non-significant, was seen in related mother-child pairs versus unrelated pairs.

The genes are TRBV20-1 and TRBJ2-4, with 15 positions matching TRBD2. Sequencing was done on a sample of blood. The receptor comes from a woman aged 35 to 49 in good health. The CDR3 coding sequence is TGCAGTGCTCCACGGACTAGCGGGGGGGCGAAAAATGAGCAGTACTTC. It translates to CSAPRTSGGAKNEQYF.